Detailed here is one TCR beta chain. These data originate in a study of blood T cell repertoires in COVID-19. Study-level background: Acute-phase and convalescent COVID-19 samples originated in the United States, Italy and Spain.

In the authors' methods: Estimates of nucleated cell counts were drawn from the amplification of reference gene primers. Sequencing was performed with immunoSEQ multiplex PCR; in TCRdb, only in-frame clones are kept and a portion is missing. V, J and clone size derive from that table, while D and trimming were established from the DNA sequence. The data show 55,000 to 80,000 clones, over 65% seen once. This CDR3 is 14 amino acids long. Unmatched junction bases numbered 15, after V lost 8 bases and J lost 12 bases. Germline CDR1 is LGHDT and CDR2 is YNNKEL (reference sequence). The Seattle site enrolled patients during active infection and followed them longitudinally.

The TCR was taken from a man aged 55 to 69 with COVID-19, enrolled during active disease. This rearrangement joins TRBV3-1 (or the pseudogene TRBV3-2) to TRBJ2-1, with TRBD2 identical over 8 bases. The sample consisted of peripheral blood. CDR3 residues: CASAREGRGVGQFF. The CDR3 DNA follows: TGTGCCAGCGCACGGGAGGGCCGGGGAGTAGGGCAGTTCTTC.